The following is a TCR beta chain sequence with its context. The germline gives CDR1 MDHEN, CDR2 SYDVKM. The CDR3 contains 15 residues. V dropped 3 bases and J dropped 4; count of bases not matched to a gene: 5. As originally analysed: Reference gene primer amplification gave estimated nucleated cell counts. Only in-frame clones appear in the TCRdb table, and some are missing; sequencing was by immunoSEQ multiplex PCR. V, J and clone size are taken as reported in that table, and D and trimming were inferred from the DNA itself. Among about 310,000 clones listed, roughly 91% were seen once. This entry belongs to a study of blood T cell repertoires in COVID-19. As for the study in general: The United States, Italy and Spain supplied acute and convalescent COVID-19 samples. Nucleic acid was either cDNA or gDNA, and it came from T cells, B-cell-depleted T cells, or PBMCs.

Sequenced material: peripheral blood. The chain links TRBV28 to TRBJ1-4; TRBD1 aligns across 7 bases. The TCR was taken from a middle-aged man with active or convalescent COVID-19. CDR3 region: CASSFGGQNNEKLFF. The CDR3 nucleotides read TGTGCCAGCAGTTTTGGGGGACAGAATAATGAAAAACTGTTTTTT.